Following are 10 T cell receptor beta chains from one sample sequenced in a study of shared clonotypes between healthy human individuals. Clones were read by immunoSEQ multiplex PCR, and TCRdb kept only the in-frame ones, dropping some. Of approximately 320,000 clones listed, 80% to 90% were seen once; the top ten hold roughly 16%. Specimen: memory CD8+ T cells sorted from blood. Regarding subset: CD45RO+ cells pooled with CCR7-negative TemRA cells. These TCRs come from a man between 18 and 29 years old in good health.

CDR3 DNA: TGTGCCAGCAGTGATTCGCCTCAGCCCCAGCATTTT. Its protein is CASSDSPQPQHF. This rearrangement joins TRBV6-1 to TRBJ1-5; D is unclear. This CDR3 region has 12 residues. Germline-derived CDR1 and CDR2 are MNHNS and SASEGT. Trimming removed 3 bases from V and 6 bases from J, with 6 bases in between.

This chain connects TRBV7-9 to TRBJ2-7; no firm D call. The CDR3 runs to 15 residues. Between the trimmed V and J ends, which lost 4 bases and 0 bases, there was a span of 13 bases. CDR1 and CDR2 from the germline V gene are SEHNR and FQNEAQ (reference sequence). CDR3 residues: CASSSLDFRSYEQYF. CDR3 DNA: TGTGCCAGCAGCTCTCTAGACTTCCGCTCCTACGAGCAGTACTTC.

This sequence joins TRBV27 and TRBJ2-7, with TRBD2 matching 12 bases. There are 14 residues in the CDR3. The junction had 2 bases not matched to a gene; V was cut back by 3 bases and J by 5 bases. In germline, CDR1 is MNHEY, CDR2 SMNVEV (reference sequence). CDR3 DNA: TGTGCCAGCAGTTTGACTAGCGGGGGCCACGAGCAGTACTTC. The encoded protein is CASSLTSGGHEQYF.

The V call is TRBV19, the J call TRBJ2-7, with 10 positions matching TRBD2. With V trimmed by 6 bases and J by 6 bases, 5 bases remained unmatched. Germline CDR1 is LNHDA and CDR2 is SQIVND (reference sequence). The CDR3 covers 13 residues. As DNA, the CDR3 is TGTGCCAGTAGCCCGGGACTAGCGACCGAGCAGTACTTC. It specifies CASSPGLATEQYF. The full variable domain, rest sourced from reference TRBV19 and TRBJ2-7, is DGGITQSPKYLFRKEGQNVTLSCEQNLNHDAMYWYRQDPGQGLRLIYYSQIVNDFQKGDIAEGYSVSREKKESFPLTVTSAQKNPTAFYLCASSPGLATEQYFGPGTRLTVT.

This clone has just a few counts. The chain links TRBV6-4 to TRBJ2-2; the match to TRBD2 covers 8 bases. V shed 6 bases and J 3 bases; nucleotides not matched to a gene: 0. CDR3 size: 13 residues. Looked up from germline, CDR1 is MRHNA and CDR2 is SNTAGT. CDR3 sequence (DNA): TGTGCCAGCAGCGGGGGGGACACCGGGGAGCTGTTTTTT. Residues: CASSGGDTGELFF.

The V gene is TRBV6-1, the J gene TRBJ2-5; 8 nucleotides agree with TRBD1. V shed 1 base, J shed 5 bases, and the junction held 9 bases outside the gene matches. Germline V gene sequence: CDR1 MNHNS, CDR2 SASEGT. CDR3 size: 16 residues. CDR3 protein: CASSEVGTGLWETQYF. The CDR3 region has the DNA TGTGCCAGCAGTGAAGTGGGGACAGGTTTGTGGGAGACCCAGTACTTC.

This chain connects TRBV5-1 to TRBJ2-3; D is uncertain. Trimming pared 1 base from V and 2 bases from J, leaving 8 bases between. The CDR3 has 14 residues. Germline V gene data show CDR1 as SGHRS and CDR2 as YFSETQ. Here the CDR3 reads CASSLWQITDTQYF. DNA of the CDR3: TGCGCCAGCAGCTTGTGGCAGATCACAGATACGCAGTATTTT.

The chain joins TRBV27 to TRBJ2-5; 10 positions agree with TRBD2. Germline assignment: CDR1 MNHEY and CDR2 SMNVEV (reference sequence). Germline trimming cut 5 bases from V and 5 bases from J; bases unmatched to any gene: 14. CDR3 length equals 17 residues. This CDR3 reads CASSPTSTSGLWETQYF. DNA for the CDR3: TGTGCCAGCAGTCCCACCTCGACTAGCGGGTTATGGGAGACCCAGTACTTC.

The rearrangement joins TRBV15 to TRBJ2-1, with 8 bases matching TRBD2. This CDR3 region has 16 residues. Germline values: CDR1 LNHNV, CDR2 YYDKDF (reference sequence). The ends lost 5 bases at V and 2 bases at J; junction bases unmatched: 8. CDR3 protein: CATSPHKGLAYNEQFF. DNA for the CDR3: TGTGCCACCAGCCCGCATAAGGGACTAGCCTACAATGAGCAGTTCTTC. Together with reference TRBV15 and TRBJ2-1, the CDR3 gives the full variable domain: DAMVIQNPRYQVTQFGKPVTLSCSQTLNHNVMYWYQQKSSQAPKLLFHYYDKDFNNEADTPDNFQSRRPNTSFCFLDIRSPGLGDTAMYLCATSPHKGLAYNEQFFGPGTRLTVL.

The rearrangement uses TRBV9 and TRBJ2-2; D is possibly TRBD2 (6 bases). V dropped 3 bases and J dropped 3 bases, with 15 bases sitting between them. CDR3 length: 16 amino acids. CDR1 and CDR2 from the germline V gene are SGDLS and YYNGEE. CDR3 loop: CASSDVDGDYTGELFF. For the CDR3, the DNA is TGTGCCAGCAGCGATGTCGACGGGGACTACACCGGGGAGCTGTTTTTT.